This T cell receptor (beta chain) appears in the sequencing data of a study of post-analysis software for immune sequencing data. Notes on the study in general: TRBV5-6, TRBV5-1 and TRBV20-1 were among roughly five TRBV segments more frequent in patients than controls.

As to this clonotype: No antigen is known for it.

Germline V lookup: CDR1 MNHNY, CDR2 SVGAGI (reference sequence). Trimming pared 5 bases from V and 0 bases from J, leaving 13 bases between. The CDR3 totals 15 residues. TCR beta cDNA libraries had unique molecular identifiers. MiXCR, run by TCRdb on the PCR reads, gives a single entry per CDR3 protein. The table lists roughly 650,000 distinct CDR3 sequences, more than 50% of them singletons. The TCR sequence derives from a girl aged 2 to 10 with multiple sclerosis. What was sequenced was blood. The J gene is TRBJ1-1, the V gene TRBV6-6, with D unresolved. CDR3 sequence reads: CASSIQWGMNTEAFF. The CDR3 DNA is TGTGCCAGCAGTATACAATGGGGTATGAACACTGAAGCTTTCTTT.